Shown below are 17 T cell receptor beta chains from a single sample sequenced in a study of cytomegalovirus exposure and HLA in healthy donors. The PCR used 60 Vbeta and 13 Jbeta primers. Libraries were prepared by immunoSEQ multiplex PCR; TCRdb keeps only in-frame clonotypes and omits some of them. Of under 200,000 clones in the sample, around three quarters are singletons; the top ten hold around 0.69%. The sequencing sample was made of PBMCs. These receptor sequences come from a woman in her forties in good health and CMV-seronegative.

This chain joins TRBV5-1 and TRBJ2-5, with D perhaps matching TRBD2 (5 bases). The CDR3 extends over 13 amino acids. The germline V and J ends were trimmed by 4 bases and 1 base, with 8 bases remaining between them. In germline, CDR1 is SGHRS, CDR2 YFSETQ. CDR3 nucleotides: TGCGCCAGCAGCGTCGCGGGCCAAGAGACCCAGTACTTC. Translated: CASSVAGQETQYF.

The CDR3 coding sequence is TGTGCCAGCAGCTTAGGCGCAGGGGGCAGGAACGAGCAGTACTTC. This codes for CASSLGAGGRNEQYF. The V call is TRBV7-2, the J call TRBJ2-7, with TRBD1 matching 8 bases. Trimming cost V 1 base and J 5 bases; bases outside gene matches: 7. Per the germline V gene, CDR1 is SGHTA and CDR2 is FQGNSA. CDR3 length equals 15 residues. Using reference TRBV7-2 and TRBJ2-7 for the parts outside the CDR3, the full variable domain is GAGVSQSPSNKVTEKGKDVELRCDPISGHTALYWYRQSLGQGLEFLIYFQGNSAPDKSGLPSDRFSAERTGGSVSTLTIQRTQQEDSAVYLCASSLGAGGRNEQYFGPGTRLTVT.

The chain has TRBV7-9 and TRBJ2-1, with TRBD1 matching 7 bases. Germline V gene lookup returns CDR1 SEHNR and CDR2 FQNEAQ (reference sequence). CDR3 length: 17 amino acids. J gave up 2 bases and V 5 bases, and 12 bases lay outside the gene matches. CDR3 sequence: CASSLHLSGGAYNEQFF. The CDR3 DNA reads as TGTGCCAGCAGCCTACACCTGTCAGGGGGTGCCTACAATGAGCAGTTCTTC.

The rearrangement joins TRBV5-4 to TRBJ2-1; TRBD2 agrees at 10 bases. There are 17 residues in the CDR3. V gave up 2 bases and J gave up 0 bases; unmatched junction bases: 5. Germline V gene sequence: CDR1 SGHNT, CDR2 YYREEE (reference sequence). This chain's CDR3 is CASSFGTSDLSYNEQFF. The CDR3 region has the DNA TGTGCCAGCAGCTTCGGGACTAGCGACCTCTCCTACAATGAGCAGTTCTTC.

This chain's CDR3 is CASSRERESGDTQYF. The CDR3 DNA is TGTGCCAGCAGTCGCGAGCGGGAGTCGGGGGATACGCAGTATTTT. The V and J genes are TRBV6-4 and TRBJ2-3; 8 bases map to TRBD2. This CDR3 region has 15 residues. After removal of 5 bases from V and 6 bases from J, the junction contained 10 bases not matched to a gene. The germline V gene encodes CDR1 MRHNA and CDR2 SNTAGT.

The chain employs TRBV21-1 and TRBJ2-1; the D call in the table, TRBD1, was not verified against the DNA. TRBV21-1 is classified as a pseudogene. This CDR3 is built from 18 residues. CDR3 sequence (DNA): TGTGCCAGCAGCACGTCGGGACAGGGGGCCTTACCTATGAATGAGCAGTTCTTC. This codes for CASSTSGQGALPMNEQFF.

The rearrangement links TRBV11-1 to TRBJ1-5, with 9 nucleotides matching TRBD1. The V segment lost 5 bases and the J segment 9 bases; nucleotides outside the gene matches: 5. This CDR3 contains 13 residues. CDR1 is SGHAT and CDR2 is FQDESV in the germline V gene (reference sequence). In nucleotides, the CDR3 is TGTGCCAGCAGCCAGACAGGGGGTGGGCCCCAGCATTTT. Amino acid sequence: CASSQTGGGPQHF.

The chain uses TRBV6-1 and TRBJ2-3; 8 bases fit TRBD2. The ends lost 6 bases at V and 2 bases at J; junction bases unmatched: 7. Germline V gene lookup returns CDR1 MNHNS and CDR2 SASEGT. The CDR3 sequence is 15 residues long. CDR3 residues: CASRASGFSTDTQYF. The CDR3 nucleotides are TGTGCCAGCAGGGCTAGCGGGTTTTCCACAGATACGCAGTATTTT.

The chain is built from TRBV28 and TRBJ2-5; 8 positions match TRBD2. From germline, CDR1 is MDHEN and CDR2 SYDVKM. V lost 5 bases, J lost 5 bases, and 10 bases stayed unmatched. This CDR3 is 15 amino acids long. CDR3 sequence reads: CASSNSGGRGETQYF. Written as DNA, the CDR3 is TGTGCCAGCAGTAATTCGGGGGGGCGAGGGGAGACCCAGTACTTC.

Comments on this clone: The CDR3 does not end in the conserved phenylalanine or tryptophan, so this is likely a read error. This rearrangement joins TRBV6-6 to TRBJ1-1; possibly TRBD1 for D (5 bases). Trimming stripped 4 bases from V and 4 bases from J, with 10 bases between. Germline V gives CDR1 MNHNY, CDR2 SVGAGI (reference sequence). This CDR3 spans 13 amino acids. The CDR3 loop reads CASSFQGGTEAFL. DNA of the CDR3: TGTGCCAGCAGTTTTCAGGGAGGCACTGAAGCTTTCCTT.

CDR3 sequence: CAWSGLAGGVHNEQFF. Written as DNA, the CDR3 is TGTGCCTGGAGCGGACTAGCGGGAGGCGTCCACAATGAGCAGTTCTTC. The chain combines TRBV30 with TRBJ2-1, with TRBD2 matching over 14 bases. V lost 3 bases and J lost 5; bases outside the gene matches: 6. This CDR3 has 16 residues. The germline V gene has CDR1 GTSNPN and CDR2 SVGIG (reference sequence).

The chain combines TRBV28 with TRBJ2-7; D unresolved. This CDR3 has 13 amino acids. Germline CDR1 is MDHEN and CDR2 is SYDVKM. V was shortened by 3 bases and J by 7 bases, with 13 bases between the two germline ends. The CDR3 reads CASSFTSPREQYF. DNA for the CDR3: TGTGCCAGCAGTTTTACATCCCCCAGGGAGCAGTACTTC.

V gene TRBV7-3 combines with J gene TRBJ2-3; a weak D match, TRBD1 (6 bases). Deletions cut 3 bases from V and 1 base from J, with 8 bases between. CDR1 SGHTA and CDR2 FQGTGA come from the germline V gene. CDR3 length: 14 residues. CDR3 protein: CASSLDRGTDTQYF. Here the CDR3 DNA reads TGTGCCAGCAGCTTGGACAGAGGCACAGATACGCAGTATTTT.

V usage is TRBV30 and J usage is TRBJ1-1, with D hard to call. CDR3 length: 12 amino acids. Germline-derived CDR1 and CDR2 are GTSNPN and SVGIG (reference sequence). V gave up 0 bases and J gave up 7 bases, with 9 bases separating them. Here the CDR3 DNA reads TGTGCCTGGAGTGTATCCAGAAGTGAAGCTTTCTTT. Protein product: CAWSVSRSEAFF.

The chain recombines TRBV7-9 with TRBJ1-1, with D unresolved. Germline CDR1 reads SEHNR; CDR2 reads FQNEAQ (reference sequence). V lost 1 base to trimming and J lost 5 bases, with 11 bases between them. The CDR3 contains 14 residues. The CDR3 nucleotides read TGTGCCAGCAGCTTAGAATCGGGGAGGACTGAAGCTTTCTTT. Its protein is CASSLESGRTEAFF.

CDR3 residues: CSARGGAGYGYTF. The CDR3 nucleotides read TGCAGCGCTCGGGGGGGAGCGGGCTATGGCTACACCTTC. The chain joins TRBV29-1 to TRBJ1-2, with a possible D match to TRBD1 (5 bases). The germline gives CDR1 SQVTM, CDR2 ANQGSEA. There are 13 residues in the CDR3. Trimming cost V 7 bases and J 4 bases, with 16 bases left between them. The entire variable domain, with the rest obtained from reference TRBV29-1 and TRBJ1-2, is as follows: SAVISQKPSRDICQRGTSLTIQCQVDSQVTMMFWYRQQPGQSLTLIATANQGSEATYESGFVIDKFPISRPNLTFSTLTVSNMSPEDSSIYLCSARGGAGYGYTFGSGTRLTVV.

This rearrangement joins TRBV7-2 to TRBJ1-3, with 7 bases fitting TRBD1. Trimming took 1 base from V and 6 from J; bases not matched to a gene: 3. Germline-derived CDR1 and CDR2 are SGHTA and FQGNSA. This CDR3 has 14 residues. CDR3 sequence (DNA): TGTGCCAGCAGCTTAGGAGGGGGCGAAAACACCATATATTTT. This gives the protein CASSLGGGENTIYF.